This T cell receptor beta chain was identified during a study of human versus mouse CDR3 diversity and MHC coevolution. The study's findings and limits: Humans had the largest estimated TCR beta repertoire, 1.5 million to 2 million clonotypes.

With respect to this clone: Its antigen remains unknown.

CDR1 and CDR2 from the germline V gene are KGHSH and LQKENI. This CDR3 region has 17 residues. With V trimmed by 0 bases and J by 4 bases, 6 bases remained unmatched. This table comes from immunoSEQ multiplex PCR, and its TCRdb copy is limited to in-frame clones, with some not included. The sample lists tens of thousands of clones, 85% to 95% seen once, with less than 0.19% in the top ten. This TCR was sampled from a person between 25 and 70 years old in good health. The sequenced sample was naive CD4+ T cells from blood. The subset here: CD45RO-negative CD62L-positive naive CD4 T cells. This chain links TRBV18 with TRBJ1-1, with TRBD1 matching 12 bases. This chain's CDR3 is CASSPPLGTGGFTEAFF. The CDR3 coding sequence is TGTGCCAGCTCACCACCGTTAGGGACAGGGGGCTTCACTGAAGCTTTCTTT.